The 21 T cell receptor beta chains below were found in one sample sequenced in a study of cytomegalovirus exposure and HLA in healthy donors. This PCR relied on a set of 60 Vbeta primers and 13 Jbeta primers. Here immunoSEQ multiplex PCR was the method, and the copy in TCRdb shows in-frame clones only, minus some. The profile shows approximately 120,000 clones, approximately 80% of them singletons. The sample was PBMCs. These receptors originate from a man aged 50 to 60 in good health and CMV-seronegative.

This chain joins TRBV11-3 and TRBJ2-2, with D possibly matching TRBD1 (6 bases). Trimming cost V 3 bases and J 8 bases, with 13 bases left between them. Germline V CDR1 and CDR2: SGHNT, YENEEA. This CDR3 has 14 residues. The CDR3, as DNA: TGTGCCAGCAGCTTTGGGACGGACAGTGGGGAGCTGTTTTTT. Translated, it gives CASSFGTDSGELFF.

CDR3 DNA sequence: TGTGCCAGCAGCCGACAAACAGGGGCGATAGAGACCCAGTACTTC. Encoded protein: CASSRQTGAIETQYF. V is TRBV5-5 and J is TRBJ2-5; TRBD1 agrees at 7 bases. The germline gives CDR1 SGHKS, CDR2 YYEKEE (reference sequence). The ends lost 4 bases at V and 4 bases at J; junction bases unmatched: 10. The CDR3 is 15 amino acids.

J is TRBJ1-3 and V is TRBV6-1; no clear D. CDR3 length equals 14 residues. The V gene's germline CDR1 is MNHNS and CDR2 SASEGT. V lost 6 bases and J lost 0, with 9 bases in between. CDR3: CASRAKSSGNTIYF. The CDR3 nucleotides are TGTGCCAGCAGAGCTAAGAGCTCTGGAAACACCATATATTTT.

This chain uses TRBV7-9 with TRBJ2-3; D perhaps matches TRBD2 (6 bases). The CDR3 contains 15 residues. Per the germline V gene, CDR1 is SEHNR and CDR2 is FQNEAQ (reference sequence). V lost 3 bases, J lost 0 bases, and 10 bases lay in between. The CDR3 nucleotides read TGTGCCAGCAGCTTGGCGGGGAGCAGCACAGATACGCAGTATTTT. Its translation: CASSLAGSSTDTQYF.

The rearrangement joins TRBV2 to TRBJ2-1; 8 bases are shared with TRBD1. In germline, CDR1 is SNHLY, CDR2 FYNNEI. The CDR3 runs to 15 residues. The ends lost 5 bases at V and 4 bases at J; junction bases unmatched: 7. The CDR3 DNA sequence: TGTGCCAGCAGTTTTGGCCGGGACAGGTACAATGAGCAGTTCTTC. Translation: CASSFGRDRYNEQFF.

The CDR3 sequence is CASSETTGSYEQYF. CDR3 DNA: TGTGCCAGCAGCGAGACGACAGGATCCTACGAGCAGTACTTC. V usage is TRBV21-1 and J usage is TRBJ2-7; TRBD1 is the table's D call and was not checked against the DNA. TRBV21-1 is tagged as a pseudogene. The CDR3 is 14 amino acids.

V gene TRBV5-1 combines with J gene TRBJ2-1, with 10 nucleotides matching TRBD2. This CDR3 contains 15 residues. Germline V CDR1 and CDR2: SGHRS, YFSETQ. The V and J ends lost 2 bases and 1 base, in that order; junction bases with no gene match: 0. CDR3 DNA sequence: TGCGCCAGCAGCTTACTAGCGGGGTCCTACAATGAGCAGTTCTTC. Its protein is CASSLLAGSYNEQFF.

The gene calls are TRBV5-4 and TRBJ1-1; D is perhaps TRBD1 (6 bases). The CDR3 runs 16 residues. Trimming stripped 4 bases from V and 2 bases from J, with 18 bases between. Germline CDR1 SGHNT, CDR2 YYREEE (reference sequence). DNA for the CDR3: TGTGCCAGCAGCCTGGGGGGGGGCGGGGGCAACACTGAAGCTTTCTTT. This translates into CASSLGGGGGNTEAFF.

J is TRBJ2-7 and V is TRBV6-1, with D perhaps matching TRBD2 (5 bases). V was trimmed by 6 bases and J by 2 bases, leaving 14 bases between them. CDR3 length: 14 amino acids. Germline CDR1 is MNHNS and CDR2 is SASEGT. CDR3 DNA sequence: TGTGCCAGCAGCCTCGGGGAATTCGCCTACGAGCAGTACTTC. This gives the protein CASSLGEFAYEQYF.

This clone was observed once. This sample includes further DNA sequences coding for the same CDR3. The chain recombines TRBV28 with TRBJ1-1; 9 bases align to TRBD1. The V gene's germline CDR1 is MDHEN and CDR2 SYDVKM. V was pared by 5 bases and J by 5 bases, with 12 bases of the junction left unmatched. The CDR3 runs to 16 residues. The CDR3 reads CASSRTGGLGWTEAFF. The CDR3 nucleotides read TGTGCCAGCAGTCGTACAGGGGGCCTTGGTTGGACTGAAGCTTTCTTT.

This sequence joins TRBV9 and TRBJ1-5; D might be TRBD1 (6 bases). CDR1 is SGDLS, CDR2 YYNGEE, per germline. Between the trimmed V and J ends, which lost 0 bases and 0 bases, there was a span of 19 bases. The CDR3 totals 19 residues. In nucleotides, the CDR3 is TGTGCCAGCAGCGTAGCGATGGGGCGACAGGCTTATAGCAATCAGCCCCAGCATTTT. It is translated as CASSVAMGRQAYSNQPQHF.

A few counts support this clone. The rearrangement joins TRBV4-1 to TRBJ1-2, with D possibly TRBD1 on 6 matching bases. The V gene's germline CDR1 is MGHRA and CDR2 YSYEKL. V lost 1 base and J lost 2, with 11 bases in between. CDR3 length: 15 amino acids. The CDR3 is CASSQATGKNYGYTF. CDR3 coding DNA: TGCGCCAGCAGCCAAGCAACAGGGAAGAACTATGGCTACACCTTC.

For this clone: Other nucleotide sequences in the sample specify the same CDR3. CDR3 amino acids: CASRTTGPGNTIYF. For the CDR3, the DNA is TGTGCCAGCAGGACAACAGGGCCTGGAAACACCATATATTTT. The chain links TRBV28 to TRBJ1-3; weak D call: TRBD1 (6 bases). The CDR3 is 14 amino acids. Looked up from germline, CDR1 is MDHEN and CDR2 is SYDVKM. Deletions cut 6 bases from V and 2 bases from J, with 11 bases between.

The chain carries TRBV19 and TRBJ1-5; D may be TRBD1 (6 bases). CDR1 and CDR2 (germline): LNHDA, SQIVND (reference sequence). The CDR3 totals 15 residues. V was clipped by 0 bases and J by 4 bases, with 10 bases between them. CDR3: CASSIDGQSNQPQHF. The CDR3 nucleotides are TGTGCCAGTAGTATAGATGGACAGAGTAATCAGCCCCAGCATTTT.

DNA for the CDR3: TGTGCCAGCGGCGGAAGGGGGGACAGGGAACATCCTATTCCAATTGAGTTCTTC. It encodes CASGGRGDREHPIPIEFF. The chain recombines TRBV14 with TRBJ2-1; 9 bases fit TRBD1. In germline, CDR1 is SGHDN, CDR2 FVKESK. The ends lost 8 bases at V and 14 bases at J; junction bases unmatched: 28. The CDR3 extends over 18 amino acids. The complete variable domain, with remaining parts taken from reference TRBV14 and TRBJ2-1, reads EAGVTQFPSHSVIEKGQTVTLRCDPISGHDNLYWYRRVMGKEIKFLLHFVKESKQDESGMPNNRFLAERTGGTYSTLKVQPAELEDSGVYFCASGGRGDREHPIPIEFFGPGTRLTVL.

In this sample, this clone turned up a few times. The CDR3 nucleotides are TGCGCCAGCAGCTCAGACTGGACAAAAGCCTACGAGCAGTACTTC. This translates into CASSSDWTKAYEQYF. V is TRBV5-1 and J is TRBJ2-7; weak D call: TRBD1 (5 bases). Germline-derived CDR1 and CDR2 are SGHRS and YFSETQ. This CDR3 region has 15 residues. Between the trimmed V and J ends, which lost 3 bases and 2 bases, there was a span of 15 bases.

This clone was picked up one time. The CDR3 region has the DNA TGTGCCAGTAGTCCATCCAGGGATCCGAAGACCCAGTACTTC. Translation gives CASSPSRDPKTQYF. V gene TRBV19 combines with J gene TRBJ2-5, with D possibly being TRBD1 (5 bases). Trimming cost V 5 bases and J 6 bases, with 16 bases left between them. The CDR3 has 14 residues. CDR1 is LNHDA, CDR2 SQIVND, per germline (reference sequence).

This clone came up a few times. The chain uses TRBV6-5 and TRBJ2-7; D remains unclear. V was pared by 8 bases and J by 6 bases, with 17 bases between. Germline V gene data show CDR1 as MNHEY and CDR2 as SVGAGI. This CDR3 region has 13 residues. CDR3 sequence (DNA): TGTGCCAGCCACCGTGCCCGCTCGGGCGAGCAGTACTTC. Translating gives CASHRARSGEQYF.

This sequence joins TRBV30 and TRBJ1-2; D may be TRBD1 (6 bases). Trimming stripped 0 bases from V and 8 bases from J, with 13 bases between. The CDR3 runs 13 residues. The germline CDR1 and CDR2 sequences are GTSNPN and SVGIG (reference sequence). CDR3 residues: CAWSVEGGQGYTF. The CDR3 region has the DNA TGTGCCTGGAGTGTAGAGGGGGGGCAAGGCTACACCTTC.

This rearrangement joins TRBV28 to TRBJ2-5; the D is unclear. Germline CDR1 reads MDHEN; CDR2 reads SYDVKM. The ends were cut back, 1 base at V and 5 bases at J, with 8 bases in the middle. This CDR3 has 13 residues. CDR3 sequence (DNA): TGTGCCAGCAGTTTATACGGTACTGAGACCCAGTACTTC. Translated: CASSLYGTETQYF.

The rearrangement uses TRBV19 and TRBJ1-1, with a weak D call TRBD1 (5 bases). CDR3 size: 14 residues. Germline V gene lookup returns CDR1 LNHDA and CDR2 SQIVND (reference sequence). The V and J ends lost 3 bases and 5 bases respectively, with 13 bases between them. CDR3 nucleotides: TGTGCCAGTAGTATTAACGGGGGATCTACTGAAGCTTTCTTT. Translation: CASSINGGSTEAFF. Together with reference TRBV19 and TRBJ1-1, the CDR3 gives the full variable domain: DGGITQSPKYLFRKEGQNVTLSCEQNLNHDAMYWYRQDPGQGLRLIYYSQIVNDFQKGDIAEGYSVSREKKESFPLTVTSAQKNPTAFYLCASSINGGSTEAFFGQGTRLTVV.